This T cell receptor beta chain was identified in a study of blood T cell repertoires in COVID-19. Germline V lookup: CDR1 LNHDA, CDR2 SQIVND (reference sequence). This CDR3 has 15 amino acids. V was clipped by 5 bases and J by 5 bases; unmatched bases: 6. Authors' processing steps: Amplified reference gene primers provided the basis for estimating nucleated cell counts. The method was immunoSEQ multiplex PCR; TCRdb's version includes in-frame clones alone and lacks a portion of them. The V and J calls and clone size were taken over from that table, and D and trimming were inferred from the DNA. The sample consists of some 150,000 clones, roughly four fifths of them appearing once.

The V gene is TRBV19, the J gene TRBJ2-5; 12 bases map to TRBD2. The source material was peripheral blood. The receptor's source is a human donor with acute or convalescent COVID-19. The donor label of this sample is uncertain. The chain's CDR3 is CASSSRTSGDETQYF. The DNA of the CDR3 is TGTGCCAGTAGTTCCCGGACTAGCGGGGATGAGACCCAGTACTTC.